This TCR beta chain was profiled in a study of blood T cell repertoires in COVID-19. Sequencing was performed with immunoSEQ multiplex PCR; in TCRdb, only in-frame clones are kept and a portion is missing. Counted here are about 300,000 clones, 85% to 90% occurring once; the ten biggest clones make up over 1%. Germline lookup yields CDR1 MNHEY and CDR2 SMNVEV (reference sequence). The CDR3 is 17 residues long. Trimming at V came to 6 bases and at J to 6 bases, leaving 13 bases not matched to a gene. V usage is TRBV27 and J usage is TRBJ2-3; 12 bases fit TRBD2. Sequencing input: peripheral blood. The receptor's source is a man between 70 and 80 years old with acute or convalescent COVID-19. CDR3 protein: CASSKQLAGGIVDTQYF. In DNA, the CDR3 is TGTGCCAGCAGCAAACAACTAGCGGGAGGCATTGTGGATACGCAGTATTTT.